A selection of T cell receptor beta chains follows, all from one sample in a study of shared clonotypes between healthy human individuals. Some clones are missing from TCRdb's copy, which holds only in-frame ones; the method was immunoSEQ multiplex PCR. The data show over 2,000,000 clones, with about 94% seen just once and around 1.7% held by the top ten. Sequencing was carried out using naive CD8+ T cells from PBMCs. The receptor source for this set is a man aged 18 to 30 in good health. Some clones in this sample may be carry-over from other donors' samples. CDR3s include the opening cysteine and the closing phenylalanine or tryptophan. D genes are given only for firm matches. Part of the rows lack a size; the others show once, few, many or a class for expanded clones.

clone size	J gene	V gene	D gene	CDR3 DNA	CDR3 protein
.	TRBJ2-2	TRBV4-1	TRBD2	TGCGCCAGCAGCCCGACTAAACCGGGACTAGCGGGAGACACCGGGGAGCTGTTTTTT	CASSPTKPGLAGDTGELFF
once	TRBJ2-5	TRBV7-2	.	TGTGCCAGCAGCTCCACCGGCCGCCAAGAGACCCAGTACTTC	CASSSTGRQETQYF
.	TRBJ2-2	TRBV5-4	TRBD2	TGTGCCAGCAGCTTGGCTAGCGGGAGGGCCCGGAACACCGGGGAGCTGTTTTTT	CASSLASGRARNTGELFF
.	TRBJ2-7	TRBV7-9	TRBD1	TGTGCCAGCAGCTCCAACTCCGGGACAGGGTCCTACGAGCAGTACTTC	CASSSNSGTGSYEQYF
once	TRBJ2-3	TRBV2	TRBD2	TGTGCCGGAAATAGCGGGCCCCCAGATACGCAGTATTTT	CAGNSGPPDTQYF
.	TRBJ2-1	TRBV9	.	TGTGCCAGCAGCGTAGATGAGGGGACCTACAATGAGCAGTTCTTC	CASSVDEGTYNEQFF
.	TRBJ2-1	TRBV6-4	TRBD2	TGTGCCAGCAGTGACGCTCCTAGCGGGAGCTCCTACAATGAGCAGTTCTTC	CASSDAPSGSSYNEQFF
.	TRBJ2-3	TRBV7-9	.	TGTGCCAGCAGCTTAGCGACACAGGATACGCAGTATTTT	CASSLATQDTQYF
.	TRBJ2-2	TRBV7-3	.	TGTGCCAGCAGCCCATCGGGGGCCGGGGAGCTGTTTTTT	CASSPSGAGELFF
.	TRBJ1-1	TRBV10-3	TRBD1	TGTGCCATCAGCGGACAGGGACAGAACACTGAAGCTTTCTTT	CAISGQGQNTEAFF
.	TRBJ2-7	TRBV7-8	.	TGTGCCAGCACCAAATGGGGACAAGGGGGTCAGGAGCAGTACTTC	CASTKWGQGGQEQYF
.	TRBJ2-5	TRBV5-6	TRBD2	TGTGCCAGCAGCTTATTTACCGGGACTAGCCAAGAGACCCAGTACTTC	CASSLFTGTSQETQYF
.	TRBJ2-1	TRBV7-9	TRBD1	TGTGCCAGCAGCTTAAAGCAGGGGGTTCCTCGGAATGAGCAGTTCTTC	CASSLKQGVPRNEQFF
.	TRBJ2-5	TRBV28	.	TGTGCCAGCAGTCCTTCTGGGACCCAGTACTTC	CASSPSGTQYF
.	TRBJ2-7	TRBV5-6	TRBD1	TGTGCCAGCAGCTTGGGTCGGACAGGGATACACTCCTACGAGCAGTACTTC	CASSLGRTGIHSYEQYF
.	TRBJ2-7	TRBV5-6	TRBD1	TGTGCCAGCAGCCCGGACAGGGGCTACGAGCAGTACTTC	CASSPDRGYEQYF
.	TRBJ2-7	TRBV6-4	TRBD1	TGTGCCAGCAGTGAGTATCCGGGACAGGGACTGAGGGAGCAGTACTTC	CASSEYPGQGLREQYF
once	TRBJ1-3	TRBV9	.	TGTGCCAGCAGCCACCCAAGAGGGGCTGGCTCTGGAAACACCATATATTTT	CASSHPRGAGSGNTIYF
.	TRBJ2-7	TRBV11-2	TRBD1	TGTGCCAGCAGCCCGGGACAGGGCTCCTACGAGCAGTACTTC	CASSPGQGSYEQYF
.	TRBJ1-4	TRBV6-6	.	TGTGCCAGCAGTTACTCGTCGGGGGTTCGTGAAAAACTGTTTTTT	CASSYSSGVREKLFF
.	TRBJ1-2	TRBV4-3	.	TGCGCCAGCAGCCAAGGGGGGTCCCAGAACTATGGCTACACCTTC	CASSQGGSQNYGYTF
.	TRBJ2-7	TRBV29-1	TRBD2	TGCAGCGTCCTAGCGGGTGCATCCTACGAGCAGTACTTC	CSVLAGASYEQYF
.	TRBJ2-6	TRBV7-3	.	TGTGCCAGCAGCACCTGGACAGTGGACTCTGGGGCCAACGTCCTGACTTTC	CASSTWTVDSGANVLTF
.	TRBJ2-7	TRBV5-1	.	TGCGCCAGCAGCTTGACTATAATGGGGGACTACGAGCAGTACTTC	CASSLTIMGDYEQYF
.	TRBJ2-7	TRBV18	.	TGTGCCAGCTCAGGGCGGACAGTTCCTTCTTACGAGCAGTACTTC	CASSGRTVPSYEQYF
once	TRBJ2-3	TRBV27	.	TGTGCCAGCAAACAGGGCCAGGCAGATACGCAGTATTTT	CASKQGQADTQYF
.	TRBJ2-2	TRBV27	.	TGTGCCAGCAGTGCAAGGACAGCGAACACCGGGGAGCTGTTTTTT	CASSARTANTGELFF
once	TRBJ1-2	TRBV27	.	TGTGCCAGCAGAGTTCACAGGGCCTCTAACTATGGCTACACCTTC	CASRVHRASNYGYTF
.	TRBJ1-5	TRBV6-1	.	TGTGCCAGCAGTGATACGGATTATAGCAATCAGCCCCAGCATTTT	CASSDTDYSNQPQHF
.	TRBJ2-3	TRBV19	TRBD2	TGTGCCACGGGGGGGACGGGAGGGCCAAAAGATACGCAGTATTTT	CATGGTGGPKDTQYF
.	TRBJ2-5	TRBV30	TRBD2	TGTGCCTGGAGTGTAGTACGAGGACTAGCGGGAGGAGCGGAGACCCAGTACTTC	CAWSVVRGLAGGAETQYF
.	TRBJ1-5	TRBV27	.	TGTGCCAGCAGTCCCTATCCCCTTAGCAATCAGCCCCAGCATTTT	CASSPYPLSNQPQHF
.	TRBJ2-1	TRBV7-2	.	TGTGCCAGCAGCCCCAGGGACCGGGAGCAGTTCTTC	CASSPRDREQFF
.	TRBJ1-4	TRBV4-1	.	TGCGCCAGCAGCCAAGATCCGGGGGGACCTAATGAAAAACTGTTTTTT	CASSQDPGGPNEKLFF
.	TRBJ1-4	TRBV4-1	TRBD1	TGCGCCAGCAGCCCGGACAGGGGGACTAATGAAAAACTGTTTTTT	CASSPDRGTNEKLFF
.	TRBJ2-7	TRBV28	.	TGTGCCAGCAGTTTATTCGACGGGTTTGGCGAGCAGTACTTC	CASSLFDGFGEQYF
.	TRBJ1-1	TRBV30	.	TGTGCCTGGACCCCAGTGGGCACTGAAGCTTTCTTT	CAWTPVGTEAFF
.	TRBJ2-5	TRBV29-1	TRBD2	TGCAGCGTCTGGGGGGGTCTCAGCGGGTTACAAGGGGAAGAGACCCAGTACTTC	CSVWGGLSGLQGEETQYF
.	TRBJ1-1	TRBV27	.	TGTGCCAGCAGTTTGGGGCGGCACACTGAAGCTTTCTTT	CASSLGRHTEAFF
.	TRBJ2-5	TRBV30	.	TGTGCCTCCCCGAGGGGTAAAGAGCAGTACTTC	CASPRGKEQYF
.	TRBJ2-2	TRBV6-5	.	TGTGCCAGCAGTTACTCCACGGGACAGAACACCGGGGAGCTGTTTTTT	CASSYSTGQNTGELFF
.	TRBJ2-7	TRBV27	.	TGTGCCAGCAGTTTAACCGAGAACTACGAGCAGTACTTC	CASSLTENYEQYF
.	TRBJ2-7	TRBV19	.	TGTGCCACCTCCCCCGGGCAGGGACCCTCCTACGAGCAGTACTTC	CATSPGQGPSYEQYF
.	TRBJ1-5	TRBV28	TRBD1	TGTGCCAGCAGTTTAGTGACAGGGTTCAATCAGCCCCAGCATTTT	CASSLVTGFNQPQHF
.	TRBJ2-7	TRBV6-5	.	TGTGCCAGCAGCTCAACGGACAGCTACGAGCAGTACTTC	CASSSTDSYEQYF
many	TRBJ2-7	TRBV6-1	.	TGTGCCAGCAGCGGGAGGGGGCAGAGCTACGAGCAGTACTTC	CASSGRGQSYEQYF
.	TRBJ2-3	TRBV11-3	TRBD2	TGTGCCAGCAGCTTAGGCGGGAGCTCGGGAGATACGCAGTATTTT	CASSLGGSSGDTQYF